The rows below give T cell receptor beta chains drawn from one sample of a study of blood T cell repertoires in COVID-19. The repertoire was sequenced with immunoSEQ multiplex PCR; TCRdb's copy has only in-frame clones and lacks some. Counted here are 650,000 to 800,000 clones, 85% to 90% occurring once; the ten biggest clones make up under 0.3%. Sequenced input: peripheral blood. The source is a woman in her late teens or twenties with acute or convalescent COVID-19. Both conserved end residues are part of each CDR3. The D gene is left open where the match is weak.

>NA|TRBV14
CASSQEAGSSNEQFF
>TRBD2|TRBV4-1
CASSQDPSGGAYNEQFF
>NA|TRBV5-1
CASSLGHDTEAFF
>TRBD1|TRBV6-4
CASSRGQGAGELFF
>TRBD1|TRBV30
CAWSHQTGGFSYGYTF
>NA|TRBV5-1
CASSLKQAPETQYF
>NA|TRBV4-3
CASSPSPGDTNEKLFF
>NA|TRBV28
CASSKDKPGLLIIRPLHF
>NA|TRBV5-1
CASSLEGDSGNTIYF
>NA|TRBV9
CASNRGIANTQYF
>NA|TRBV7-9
CASSLEQINSPLHF
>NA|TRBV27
CASSWGYVQGSQPQHF
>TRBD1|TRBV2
CASSAGDRGTYEQYF
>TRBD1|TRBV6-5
CASSYSTRTGVGGYTF
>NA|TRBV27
CASSLMRDTEAFF
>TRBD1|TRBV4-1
CASSHLTGSGYTF
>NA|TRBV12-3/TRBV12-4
CASRLLDTIYF
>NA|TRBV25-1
CASTGGDGNQPQHF
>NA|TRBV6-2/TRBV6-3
CASSYLQDNTEAFF
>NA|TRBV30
CAWSGGGQYEKLFF
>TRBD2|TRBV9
CASSPSAGGNEQFF
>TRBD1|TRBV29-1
CSVHRGAKNIQYF
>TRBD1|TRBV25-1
CASSVGDRGNSPLHF
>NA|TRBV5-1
CASSLGLLDSTDTQYF
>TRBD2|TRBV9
CASSAGLAGGQDEQFF
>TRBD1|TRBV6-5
CASSYEDRDNEQFF
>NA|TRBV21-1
CASTNDTSNTEAFF
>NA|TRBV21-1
CASSENRGLDEQYF
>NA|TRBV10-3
CAISATGTGYTF
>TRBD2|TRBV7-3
CASSYGTSADTQYF
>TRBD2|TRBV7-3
CASSFSGGVNEQFF
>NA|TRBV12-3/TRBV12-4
CASSLTYTEAFF
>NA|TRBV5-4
CASSPRSNLHSAEAFF
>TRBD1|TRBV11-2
CASGTGQGPSEKLFF
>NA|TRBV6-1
CASSEFPGLKTDTQYF
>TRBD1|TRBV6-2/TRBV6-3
CASSRGRDSAYEQYF
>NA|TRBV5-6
CASSLVWGVDGYTF
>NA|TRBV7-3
CASSLVGSTEAFF
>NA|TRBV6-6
CASSYRQGYGQPQHF
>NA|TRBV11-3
CASSLRQGNTQYF
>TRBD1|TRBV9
CASSPPGGWNEQFF
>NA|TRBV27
CASSLYQTGRKLFF
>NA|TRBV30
CAWEQGLNYGYTF
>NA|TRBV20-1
CSASSPGMVTEAFF
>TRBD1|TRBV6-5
CASSSGTGAGYTF
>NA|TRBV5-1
CASSLVEGRDGYTF
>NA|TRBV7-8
CASSLRGDYGYTF
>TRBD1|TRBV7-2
CASSRTGHQPQHF
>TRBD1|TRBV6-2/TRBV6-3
CASSYSSRDSARHGPQHF
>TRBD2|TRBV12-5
CASGSVVTSGDYEQYF